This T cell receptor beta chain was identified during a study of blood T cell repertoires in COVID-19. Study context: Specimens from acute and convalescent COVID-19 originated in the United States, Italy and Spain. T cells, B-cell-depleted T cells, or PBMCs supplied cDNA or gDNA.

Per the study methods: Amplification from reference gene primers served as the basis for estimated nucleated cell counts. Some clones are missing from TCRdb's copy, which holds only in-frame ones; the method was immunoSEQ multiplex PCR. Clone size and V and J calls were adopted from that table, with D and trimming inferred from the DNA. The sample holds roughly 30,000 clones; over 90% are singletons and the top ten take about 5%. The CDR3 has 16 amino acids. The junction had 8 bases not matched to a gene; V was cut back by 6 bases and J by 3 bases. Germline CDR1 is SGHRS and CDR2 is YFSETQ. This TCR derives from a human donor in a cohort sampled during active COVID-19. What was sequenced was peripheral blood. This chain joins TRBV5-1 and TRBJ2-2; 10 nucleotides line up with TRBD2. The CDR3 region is CASKKASGRDTGELFF. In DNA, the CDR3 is TGCGCCAGCAAGAAAGCTAGCGGGAGAGACACCGGGGAGCTGTTTTTT.